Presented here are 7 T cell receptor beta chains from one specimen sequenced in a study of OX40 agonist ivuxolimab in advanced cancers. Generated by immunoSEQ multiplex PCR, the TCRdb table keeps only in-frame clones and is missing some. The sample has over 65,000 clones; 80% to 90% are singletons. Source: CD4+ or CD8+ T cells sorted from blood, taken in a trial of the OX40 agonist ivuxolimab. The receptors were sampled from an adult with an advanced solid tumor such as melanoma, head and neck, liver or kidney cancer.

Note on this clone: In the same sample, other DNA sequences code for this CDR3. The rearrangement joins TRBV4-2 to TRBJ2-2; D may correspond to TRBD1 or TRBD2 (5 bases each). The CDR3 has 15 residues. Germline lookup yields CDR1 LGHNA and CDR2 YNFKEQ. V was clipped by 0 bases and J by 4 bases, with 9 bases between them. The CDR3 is CASSQDAGGTGELFF. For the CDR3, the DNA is TGTGCCAGCAGCCAAGATGCTGGGGGCACCGGGGAGCTGTTTTTT.

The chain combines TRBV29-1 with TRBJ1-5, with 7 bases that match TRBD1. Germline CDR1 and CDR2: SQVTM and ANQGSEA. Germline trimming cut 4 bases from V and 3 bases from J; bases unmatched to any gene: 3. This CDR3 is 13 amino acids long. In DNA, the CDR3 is TGCAGCGTTGCCGACAGGGACAATCAGCCCCAGCATTTT. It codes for CSVADRDNQPQHF. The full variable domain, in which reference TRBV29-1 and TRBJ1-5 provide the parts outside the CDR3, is SAVISQKPSRDICQRGTSLTIQCQVDSQVTMMFWYRQQPGQSLTLIATANQGSEATYESGFVIDKFPISRPNLTFSTLTVSNMSPEDSSIYLCSVADRDNQPQHFGDGTRLSIL.

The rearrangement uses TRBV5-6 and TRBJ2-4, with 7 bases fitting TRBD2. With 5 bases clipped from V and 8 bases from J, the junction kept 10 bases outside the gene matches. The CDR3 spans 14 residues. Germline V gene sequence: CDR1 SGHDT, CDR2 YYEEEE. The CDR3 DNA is TGTGCCAGCAGTAATAACGCGGGGGTGGACATTCAGTACTTC. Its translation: CASSNNAGVDIQYF.

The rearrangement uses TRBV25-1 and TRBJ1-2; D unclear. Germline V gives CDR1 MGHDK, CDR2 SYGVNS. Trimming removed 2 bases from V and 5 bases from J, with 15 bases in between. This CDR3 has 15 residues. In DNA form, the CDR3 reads TGTGCCAGCAGTGAAGACACTACCCTTGGGTATGGCTACACCTTC. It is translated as CASSEDTTLGYGYTF.

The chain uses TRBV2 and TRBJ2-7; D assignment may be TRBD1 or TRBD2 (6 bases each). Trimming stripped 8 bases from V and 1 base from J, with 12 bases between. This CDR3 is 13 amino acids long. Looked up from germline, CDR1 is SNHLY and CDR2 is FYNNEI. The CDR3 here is CASGGTFSYEQYF. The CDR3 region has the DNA TGTGCCAGCGGGGGGACATTTTCCTACGAGCAGTACTTC.

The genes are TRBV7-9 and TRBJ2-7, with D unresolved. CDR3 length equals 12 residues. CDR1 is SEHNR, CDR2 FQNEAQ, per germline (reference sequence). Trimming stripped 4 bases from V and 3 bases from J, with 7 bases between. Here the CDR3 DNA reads TGTGCCAGCAGCTCCTCCGGCTACGAGCAGTACTTC. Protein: CASSSSGYEQYF.

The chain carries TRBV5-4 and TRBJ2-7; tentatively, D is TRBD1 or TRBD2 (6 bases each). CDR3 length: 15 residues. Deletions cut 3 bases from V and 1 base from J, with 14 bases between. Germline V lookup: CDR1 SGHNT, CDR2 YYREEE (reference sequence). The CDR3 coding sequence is TGTGCCAGCAGCTCCGGGGGCGCATCATCCTACGAGCAGTACTTC. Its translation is CASSSGGASSYEQYF.